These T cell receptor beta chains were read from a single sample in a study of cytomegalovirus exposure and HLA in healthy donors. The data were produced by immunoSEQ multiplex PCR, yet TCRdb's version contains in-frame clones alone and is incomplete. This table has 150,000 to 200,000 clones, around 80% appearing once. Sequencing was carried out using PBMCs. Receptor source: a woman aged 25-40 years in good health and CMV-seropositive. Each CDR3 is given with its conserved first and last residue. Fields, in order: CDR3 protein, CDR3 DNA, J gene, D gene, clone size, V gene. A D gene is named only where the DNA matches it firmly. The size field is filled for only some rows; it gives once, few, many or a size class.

CDR3: CASSQEGLAGGPYYNEQFF
DNA: TGCGCCAGCAGCCAAGAAGGGCTAGCGGGAGGGCCTTACTACAATGAGCAGTTCTTC
J: TRBJ2-1
D: TRBD2
size: few
V: TRBV4-3

CDR3: CASSIGTSGSLIQETQYF
DNA: TGTGCCAGCAGCATAGGGACTAGCGGGAGCCTGATTCAAGAGACCCAGTACTTC
J: TRBJ2-5
D: TRBD2
size: -
V: TRBV7-9

CDR3: CASSLVGQRTTYEQYF
DNA: TGTGCCAGCAGCTTAGTAGGACAGCGAACGACCTACGAGCAGTACTTC
J: TRBJ2-7
D: -
size: -
V: TRBV7-8

CDR3: CASSRGQDYYEQYF
DNA: TGTGCCAGCAGTCGGGGACAGGATTACTACGAGCAGTACTTC
J: TRBJ2-7
D: TRBD1
size: -
V: TRBV6-6

CDR3: CASSRTGGASYEQYF
DNA: TGTGCCAGCAGCCGTACAGGAGGGGCCTCCTACGAGCAGTACTTC
J: TRBJ2-7
D: -
size: -
V: TRBV5-5

CDR3: CASIPDGVNEKLFF
DNA: TGTGCCAGCATACCAGACGGGGTTAATGAAAAACTGTTTTTT
J: TRBJ1-4
D: -
size: -
V: TRBV28

CDR3: CASGLALPYGYTF
DNA: TGTGCTAGTGGTTTGGCCCTTCCCTATGGCTACACCTTC
J: TRBJ1-2
D: -
size: -
V: TRBV12-5

CDR3: CASSLRSLQVQNEQYF
DNA: TGTGCCAGCAGCTTACGTAGCCTACAGGTTCAAAACGAGCAGTACTTC
J: TRBJ2-7
D: -
size: -
V: TRBV11-3

CDR3: CAGRTDTNTEAFF
DNA: TGCGCCGGTCGGACAGACACGAACACTGAAGCTTTCTTT
J: TRBJ1-1
D: -
size: -
V: TRBV5-1

CDR3: CASSPSIRSEQYF
DNA: TGTGCCAGCAGCCCAAGCATAAGGAGCGAGCAGTACTTC
J: TRBJ2-7
D: -
size: -
V: TRBV7-9

CDR3: CAISESGNTDTQYF
DNA: TGTGCCATCAGTGAGTCCGGGAACACAGATACGCAGTATTTT
J: TRBJ2-3
D: -
size: once
V: TRBV10-3

CDR3: CASSKRTGNNEQFF
DNA: TGTGCCAGCAGTAAAAGGACAGGGAACAATGAGCAGTTCTTC
J: TRBJ2-1
D: TRBD1
size: -
V: TRBV2

CDR3: CASSSPISGGAYNEQFF
DNA: TGTGCCAGCAGCTCCCCGATTAGCGGGGGAGCCTACAATGAGCAGTTCTTC
J: TRBJ2-1
D: TRBD2
size: -
V: TRBV7-9

CDR3: CASSPYRDNQPQHF
DNA: TGTGCCAGCAGTCCCTACAGGGATAATCAGCCCCAGCATTTT
J: TRBJ1-5
D: -
size: -
V: TRBV28

CDR3: CASSFGHTYEQYF
DNA: TGTGCCAGCAGCTTTGGCCATACCTACGAGCAGTACTTC
J: TRBJ2-7
D: -
size: -
V: TRBV7-8

CDR3: CASSQPPGTSVSSYNEQFF
DNA: TGTGCCAGCAGCCAACCCCCCGGGACTAGCGTGAGCTCCTACAATGAGCAGTTCTTC
J: TRBJ2-1
D: TRBD2
size: once
V: TRBV4-2

CDR3: CASSRDNYEQYF
DNA: TGTGCCAGTAGCAGGGACAACTACGAGCAGTACTTC
J: TRBJ2-7
D: -
size: -
V: TRBV19

CDR3: CASSLAGRGYGYTF
DNA: TGTGCCAGCAGCTTGGCCGGCAGGGGGTATGGCTACACCTTC
J: TRBJ1-2
D: TRBD1
size: few
V: TRBV5-8

CDR3: CASSTRLNIQYF
DNA: TGTGCCAGTAGTACCAGGCTAAACATTCAGTACTTC
J: TRBJ2-4
D: -
size: -
V: TRBV19

CDR3: CASSLRGGETQYF
DNA: TGTGCCAGCAGCTTAAGGGGAGGGGAGACCCAGTACTTC
J: TRBJ2-5
D: TRBD2
size: -
V: TRBV7-2

CDR3: CASSLSRQTYGYTF
DNA: TGTGCCAGCAGTTTATCCCGACAGACCTATGGCTACACCTTC
J: TRBJ1-2
D: -
size: -
V: TRBV27

CDR3: CASSGLAETYEQYF
DNA: TGTGCCAGCAGTGGACTAGCGGAGACCTACGAGCAGTACTTC
J: TRBJ2-7
D: TRBD2
size: few
V: TRBV11-3

CDR3: CASSQARVIAGTGGLEQFF
DNA: TGCGCCAGCAGCCAAGCGAGGGTAATTGCCGGGACAGGGGGCCTTGAGCAGTTCTTC
J: TRBJ2-1
D: TRBD1
size: -
V: TRBV4-3

CDR3: CASTPVGAGQETQYF
DNA: TGTGCCAGCACGCCGGTGGGGGCGGGCCAAGAGACCCAGTACTTC
J: TRBJ2-5
D: -
size: -
V: TRBV28

CDR3: CASSEAHRRGREQYF
DNA: TGTGCCAGCAGTGAAGCTCATCGCAGGGGGAGAGAGCAGTACTTC
J: TRBJ2-7
D: TRBD1
size: few
V: TRBV6-1

CDR3: CATSRGVGVHTGELFF
DNA: TGTGCCACCAGCAGAGGCGTGGGAGTCCACACCGGGGAGCTGTTTTTT
J: TRBJ2-2
D: -
size: -
V: TRBV15

CDR3: CSVVGQAGNTEAFF
DNA: TGCAGCGTTGTCGGACAGGCTGGTAACACTGAAGCTTTCTTT
J: TRBJ1-1
D: TRBD1
size: -
V: TRBV29-1

CDR3: CASSYGTSEYEQYF
DNA: TGTGCCAGCAGTTACGGGACTAGCGAGTACGAGCAGTACTTC
J: TRBJ2-7
D: TRBD2
size: -
V: TRBV6-6